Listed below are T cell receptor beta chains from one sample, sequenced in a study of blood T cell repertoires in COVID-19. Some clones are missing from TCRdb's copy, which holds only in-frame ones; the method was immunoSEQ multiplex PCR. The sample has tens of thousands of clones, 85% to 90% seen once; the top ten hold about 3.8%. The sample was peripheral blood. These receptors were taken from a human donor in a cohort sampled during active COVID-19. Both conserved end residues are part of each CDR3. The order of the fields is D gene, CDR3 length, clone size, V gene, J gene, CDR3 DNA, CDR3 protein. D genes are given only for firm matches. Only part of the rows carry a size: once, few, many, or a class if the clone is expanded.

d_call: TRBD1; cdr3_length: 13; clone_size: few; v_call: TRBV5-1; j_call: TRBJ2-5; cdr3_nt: TGCGCCAGCGGCCTACAGGGGGGAGAGACCCAGTACTTC; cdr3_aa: CASGLQGGETQYF
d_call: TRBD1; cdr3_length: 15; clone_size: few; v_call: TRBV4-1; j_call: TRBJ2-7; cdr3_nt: TGCGCCAGCAGCCACGGTAGACAGGGGGCTCAAGAGCAGTACTTC; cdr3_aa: CASSHGRQGAQEQYF
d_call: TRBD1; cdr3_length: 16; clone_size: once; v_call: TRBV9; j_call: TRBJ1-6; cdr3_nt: TGTGCCAGCAGCCCCAGTCAAGGACAGGGGGATTCACCCCTCCACTTT; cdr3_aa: CASSPSQGQGDSPLHF
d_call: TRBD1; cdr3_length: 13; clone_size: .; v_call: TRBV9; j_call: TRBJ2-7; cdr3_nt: TGTGCCAGCAGCAAGGGACAGAGCTACGAGCAGTACTTC; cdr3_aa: CASSKGQSYEQYF
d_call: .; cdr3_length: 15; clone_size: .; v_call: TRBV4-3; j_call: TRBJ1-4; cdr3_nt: TGCGCCAGCAGCGGGTGGGGGGTGGCTAATGAAAAACTGTTTTTT; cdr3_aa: CASSGWGVANEKLFF
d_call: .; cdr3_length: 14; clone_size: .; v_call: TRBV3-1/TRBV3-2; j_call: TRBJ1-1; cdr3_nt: TGTGCCAGCAGCCTAGGACAGATGAACACTGAAGCTTTCTTT; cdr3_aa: CASSLGQMNTEAFF
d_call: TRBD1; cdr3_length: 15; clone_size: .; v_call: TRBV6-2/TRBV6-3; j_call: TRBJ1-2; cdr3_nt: TGTGCCAGCAGTCCCCGCTTGACAGGGGAGTATGGCTACACCTTC; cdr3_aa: CASSPRLTGEYGYTF
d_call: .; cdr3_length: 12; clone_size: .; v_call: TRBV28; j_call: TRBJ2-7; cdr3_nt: TGTGCCAGCAGTCCCATCCACAACGAGCAGTACTTC; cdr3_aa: CASSPIHNEQYF
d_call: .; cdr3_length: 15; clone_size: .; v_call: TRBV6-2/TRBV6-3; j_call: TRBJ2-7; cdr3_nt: TGTGCCAGCAGTTACTCGGGGACAAGGGCCTACGAGCAGTACTTC; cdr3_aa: CASSYSGTRAYEQYF
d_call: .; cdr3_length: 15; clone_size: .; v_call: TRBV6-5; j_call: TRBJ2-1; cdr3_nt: TGTGCCAGCAGTTACTCAAGCAGGGGACACACTGAGCAGTTCTTC; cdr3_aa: CASSYSSRGHTEQFF
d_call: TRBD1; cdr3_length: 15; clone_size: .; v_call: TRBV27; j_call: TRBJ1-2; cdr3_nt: TGTGCCAGCAGTCCTGACAGGGGCTCGCTCTATGGCTACACCTTC; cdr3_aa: CASSPDRGSLYGYTF
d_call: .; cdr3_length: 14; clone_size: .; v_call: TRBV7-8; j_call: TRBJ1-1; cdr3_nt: TGTGCCAGCAGCTTAGTATTGGGAGTGGCTGAAGCTTTCTTT; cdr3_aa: CASSLVLGVAEAFF
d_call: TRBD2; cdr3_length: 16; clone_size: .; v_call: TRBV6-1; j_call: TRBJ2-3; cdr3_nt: TGTGCCAGCAGTGTCGGACTAGCGGAATTCACAGATACGCAGTATTTT; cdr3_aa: CASSVGLAEFTDTQYF
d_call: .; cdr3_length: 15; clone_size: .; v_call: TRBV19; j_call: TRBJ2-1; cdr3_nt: TGTGCCAGTAGGGGAAGACAGGTGGGGGCCTCAAAGCAGTTCTTC; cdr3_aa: CASRGRQVGASKQFF
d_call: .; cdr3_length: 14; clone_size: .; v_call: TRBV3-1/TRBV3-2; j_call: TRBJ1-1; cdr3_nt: TGTGCCAGCAGCCAAAACTTAATGAACACTGAAGCTTTCTTT; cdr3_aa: CASSQNLMNTEAFF
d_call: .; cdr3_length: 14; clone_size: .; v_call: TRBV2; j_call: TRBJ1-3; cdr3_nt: TGTGCCAGCAGTGTCGCGGGACCTGGAAACACCATATATTTT; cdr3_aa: CASSVAGPGNTIYF
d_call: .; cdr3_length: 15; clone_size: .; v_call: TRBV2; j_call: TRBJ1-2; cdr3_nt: TGTGCCAGCAGTGAGTGGGACTTAGCTAACTATGGCTACACCTTC; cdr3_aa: CASSEWDLANYGYTF
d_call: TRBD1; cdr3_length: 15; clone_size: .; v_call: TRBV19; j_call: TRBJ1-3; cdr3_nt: TGTGCCAGCAGAACCCCGGGACAGGGTGGAAACACCATATATTTT; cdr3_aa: CASRTPGQGGNTIYF
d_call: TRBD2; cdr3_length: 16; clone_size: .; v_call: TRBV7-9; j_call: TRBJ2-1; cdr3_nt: TGTGCCTCCATGAAGGGTAGCGGGAGGGCCGGCAATGAGCAGTTCTTC; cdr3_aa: CASMKGSGRAGNEQFF
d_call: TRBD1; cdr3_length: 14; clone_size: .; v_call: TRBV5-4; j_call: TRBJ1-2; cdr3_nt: TGTGCCAGCAGCTTGGAGGGACAGGCTTATGGCTACACCTTC; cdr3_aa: CASSLEGQAYGYTF
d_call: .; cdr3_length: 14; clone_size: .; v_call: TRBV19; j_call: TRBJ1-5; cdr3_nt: TGTGCCAGTTCTGGTGGGGGCAACAATCAGCCCCAGCATTTT; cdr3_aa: CASSGGGNNQPQHF
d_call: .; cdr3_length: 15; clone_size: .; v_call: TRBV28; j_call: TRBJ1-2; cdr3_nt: TGTGCCAGCAGTGTCAGGGTTGAAGGACACTATGGCTACACCTTC; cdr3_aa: CASSVRVEGHYGYTF
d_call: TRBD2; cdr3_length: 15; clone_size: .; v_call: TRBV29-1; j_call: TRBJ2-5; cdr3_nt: TGCAGCGTTGACGAGACTAGCGGGAGTCAAGAGACCCAGTACTTC; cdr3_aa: CSVDETSGSQETQYF
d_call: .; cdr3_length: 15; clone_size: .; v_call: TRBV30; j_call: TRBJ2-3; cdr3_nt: TGTGCCTGGAACCCCGACAGGCCGGTGTCAGATACGCAGTATTTT; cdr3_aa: CAWNPDRPVSDTQYF
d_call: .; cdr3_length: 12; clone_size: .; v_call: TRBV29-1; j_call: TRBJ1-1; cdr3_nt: TGCAGCGTCGAGGACAGTTACACTGAAGCTTTCTTT; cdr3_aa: CSVEDSYTEAFF
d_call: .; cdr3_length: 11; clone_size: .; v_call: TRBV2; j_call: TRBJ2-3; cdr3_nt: TGTGCCATCCTTTCGGGGTCCGCTCGGTATTTT; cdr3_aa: CAILSGSARYF
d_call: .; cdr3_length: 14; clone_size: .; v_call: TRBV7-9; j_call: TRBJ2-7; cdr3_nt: TGTGCCAGCAGCCCACACCTCGGACAGCACGAGCAGTACTTC; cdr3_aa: CASSPHLGQHEQYF
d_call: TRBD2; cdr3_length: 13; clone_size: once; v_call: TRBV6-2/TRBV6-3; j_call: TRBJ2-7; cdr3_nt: TGTGCCAGCAGTTTCGGACTAGCCCACGAGCAGTACTTC; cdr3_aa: CASSFGLAHEQYF
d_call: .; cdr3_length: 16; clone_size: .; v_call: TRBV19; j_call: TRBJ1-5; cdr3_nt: TGTGCCAGTAGTATATTTGACACAACGGTCAATCAGCCCCAGCATTTT; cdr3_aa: CASSIFDTTVNQPQHF
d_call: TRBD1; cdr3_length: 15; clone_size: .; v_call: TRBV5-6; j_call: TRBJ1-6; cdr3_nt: TGTGCCAGCAGCTTGGGGACAGGGGTAATTTCACCCCTCCACTTT; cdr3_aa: CASSLGTGVISPLHF
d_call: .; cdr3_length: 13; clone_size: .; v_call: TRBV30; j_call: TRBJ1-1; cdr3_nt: TGTGCCTGGAGTATACAGGGCAGCACTGAAGCTTTCTTT; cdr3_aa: CAWSIQGSTEAFF
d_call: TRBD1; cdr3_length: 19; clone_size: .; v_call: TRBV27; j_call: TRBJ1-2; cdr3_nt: TGTGCCAGCAGTTTCTTCCCGAGGGGGACGACAGGGCAATTCTATGGCTACACCTTC; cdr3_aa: CASSFFPRGTTGQFYGYTF
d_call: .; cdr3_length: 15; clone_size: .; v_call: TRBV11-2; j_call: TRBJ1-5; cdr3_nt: TGTGCCAGCAGCTTAGGACACAGGTTTGATCAGCCCCAGCATTTT; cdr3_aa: CASSLGHRFDQPQHF
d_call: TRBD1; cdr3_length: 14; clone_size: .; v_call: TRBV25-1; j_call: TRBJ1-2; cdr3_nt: TGTGCCAGCAGTCTGGGACAGGGGTACTATGGCTACACCTTC; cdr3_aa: CASSLGQGYYGYTF
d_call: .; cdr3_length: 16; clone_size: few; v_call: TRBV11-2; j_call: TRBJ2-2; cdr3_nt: TGTGCCAGCAGCTTAGGGGTCGCCGGGGTCACCGGGGAGCTGTTTTTT; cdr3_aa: CASSLGVAGVTGELFF